Below, one T cell receptor (beta chain) is given with its context. The antigen remains undetermined. This sample stems from a study of cytomegalovirus exposure and HLA in healthy donors. About the research overall: Inside one of the first data releases sat around 85 million unique TCRs taken from HLA-typed donors.

Findings and limits, study-wide: Rarity characterized most TCR sequences, yet some public TCRs appeared in many donors. No immune exposure information besides CMV serostatus was available. For most subjects, TCR beta sequences were reported to predict HLA-A and HLA-B alleles with accuracy.

PCR was performed using 60 Vbeta and 13 Jbeta primers. The repertoire was sequenced with immunoSEQ multiplex PCR; TCRdb's copy has only in-frame clones and lacks some. Here the sample spans around 80,000 clones, around a tenth being singletons. The CDR3 runs 21 residues. The germline gives CDR1 GTSNPN, CDR2 SVGIG (reference sequence). Losses at the gene ends were 6 bases for V and 4 bases for J; bases not matched to a gene: 27. The gene calls are TRBV30 and TRBJ2-1, with 10 bases fitting TRBD2. This sequence originates from a man aged 55-75 years in good health and CMV-seropositive. Sample: PBMCs. The CDR3 region has the DNA TGTGCCTGTAAGGCTGGTTCGTCTAGCGGGAGAGGGGGTGGAAGGTACAATGAGCAGTTCTTC. It encodes CACKAGSSSGRGGGRYNEQFF.